What follows describes a single T cell receptor (beta chain). This clone was recorded only once. Its specific antigen is unknown. An end of the junction does not agree with germline; a read error may underlie this. Genomic DNA was isolated with the QIAamp DNA kit from frozen aliquots of single-cell suspensions that had not been sorted. The tumour samples consisted of non-small cell lung cancer tissue that had been surgically resected. Tissues were received within 2 hours of resection and were immediately processed into single-cell suspensions. Tissue was mechanically dissociated and enzymatically digested with DNase I, collagenase I and hyaluronidase for approximately 30 minutes at 37 °C, then filtered and RBC-lysed. The CDR3, from cysteine to phenylalanine, totals 14 residues. This entry keeps only the CDR3 DNA: 42 bases, framed from base 1. Taken from the germline V gene, the CDR1 and CDR2 loops are MDHEN and SYDVKM.

This specimen comes from a study of immune cell composition in non-small cell lung cancer (TCRdb year 2017). General notes on the study: Histologic subtype, mostly lung adenocarcinoma or squamous cell carcinoma, was determined with H&E together with p63, CK5, Napsin A and TTF-1 immunohistochemistry. TCR-beta sequencing (Adaptive Biotechnologies) was performed on about 33 paired NSCLC tumour and non-adjacent lung specimens plus 26 tumour-only specimens. Several tumour specimens with TCR-beta data were rare histological subtypes and were excluded from the subtype comparisons. Supplementary cohort #1, 10 lung adenocarcinoma cases, had paired tumour/lung TCR-beta sequencing and TIL populations generated to assess tumour reactivity. What the authors observed across the whole study: The reactivity cohort was only roughly eleven cases, and tumour-reactive clones were not shown to share sequences with the dominant in vivo tumour-associated clones. Smoking pack-years did not significantly correlate with tumour TCR-beta clonality. Significantly higher Top 10 clone scores and productive clonality were observed in lung squamous cell carcinoma than in lung adenocarcinoma tumours. Across approximately nine adenocarcinoma cases, the maximal tumour-associated clone frequency showed a strong correlation with TIL tumour reactivity, but overall clonality showed no such correlation. Nearly half of NSCLC cases had tumour-associated clones >0.5%, with 75% of squamous carcinomas showing such clones compared with 30% to 35% of adenocarcinomas.

A two-step multiplex PCR amplified TCR-beta CDR3 regions from genomic DNA, and the second step of the PCR added Illumina-compatible adaptors. TCR-beta immunosequencing was performed on an Illumina platform as a commercial immunoSEQ service. As for the authors' bioinformatics: Two measures summarised the repertoires: productive clonality, and Top 10 Clones, meaning the percentage of T-cell templates coming from the ten most frequent sequences. Values for productive clonality spanned 0 to 1, where a value of 1 indicated a monoclonal population. Using log10 scatter plots, tumour-associated clones were identified as sequences that made up at least 0.1% of tumour T-cell templates yet were absent from the matched non-adjacent lung. Analyses were done in GraphPad Prism7 and R, with Student's t-tests for two-group comparisons, ANOVA for stages, and linear regression for relationships. Sourced from immuneACCESS, this table was stored by TCRdb with only in-frame sequences that have V and J called. A share of the clones is absent; for the studies checked, an unresolved V gene accounts for under half, and the remainder has no known explanation. V and J calls and clone size are as listed in that table; D and trimming were resolved from the DNA. Here the sample has roughly 7,000 clones; roughly 70% occur a single time. The leading ten clones occupy around 4.5% of the sample.

The rearrangement joined TRBV28 to TRBJ2-7; a stretch of 11 junction bases matches TRBD2. What was sequenced was lung tumor tissue. The sequence was collected from a human donor with non-small cell lung cancer. Here is the DNA: TGTGCCAGCAGGTTCCTAGCGGGAGGCCCCTCTTTGCGCTTC. It codes for CASRFLAGGPSLRF.